This TCR beta chain was retrieved from a study of cytomegalovirus exposure and HLA in healthy donors. Study-wide points: The authors enumerated over 150 TCR beta chains as linked to cytomegalovirus. TRBV6-2, TRBV6-3 and other indistinguishable V segments were excluded. Researchers reported that a few CMV-associated chains were confirmed in vitro as CMV antigen-specific.

Only one count was recorded for this clone. Its antigen is unidentified. The PCR employed 60 Vbeta primers together with 13 Jbeta primers. Sequencing used immunoSEQ multiplex PCR; TCRdb keeps in-frame clones, though not all of them. The sample has roughly 200,000 clones, 75% to 90% seen once. V lost 8 bases and J lost 3, with 6 bases in between. Per the germline V gene, CDR1 is SEHNR and CDR2 is FQNEAQ (reference sequence). CDR3 length: 11 amino acids. The chain joins TRBV7-9 to TRBJ2-3; D remains ambiguous. The sequencing input was PBMCs. The source of this sequence is a woman in her twenties or thirties in good health and CMV-seronegative. The CDR3: CASASTDTQYF. CDR3 sequence (DNA): TGTGCCAGCGCGTCTACAGATACGCAGTATTTT.